The present T cell receptor (beta chain) was sequenced within a study of blood T cell repertoires in COVID-19. About the study: Acute-phase and convalescent COVID-19 samples originated in the United States, Italy and Spain. PBMCs, B-cell-depleted T cells, or T cells provided the cDNA or gDNA that made up the material.

Germline CDR1 is SEHNR and CDR2 is FQNEAQ (reference sequence). The length of the CDR3 is 11 residues. V was shortened by 4 bases and J by 3 bases, with 4 bases between the two germline ends. In the authors' methods: Cell counts per sample came from amplifying reference gene primers. Method: immunoSEQ multiplex PCR; TCRdb's copy keeps in-frame clones and lacks some. That table gives V, J and clone size, and the DNA gave D and trimming. The profile shows about 54,000 clones, 70% to 90% of them singletons. This TCR was sampled from a man aged 35-49 years with active COVID-19. The sequencing input was peripheral blood. V is TRBV7-9 and J is TRBJ2-7, with D hard to call. Here the CDR3 reads CASSSYYEQYF. CDR3 bases: TGTGCCAGCAGCTCGTACTACGAGCAGTACTTC. Looking up the rest from reference TRBV7-9 and TRBJ2-7 gives the full variable domain: DTGVSQNPRHKITKRGQNVTFRCDPISEHNRLYWYRQTLGQGPEFLTYFQNEAQLEKSRLLSDRFSAERPKGSFSTLEIQRTEQGDSAMYLCASSSYYEQYFGPGTRLTVT.